This TCR beta chain originates from a study of T cells expressing NK-cell markers. Study as a whole: Obtained from sorted CD3+CD56+NKG2C+, CD3+CD56+NKG2C- and CD3+CD56-NKG2C+ T cells were the TCR beta repertoires. Of eight sequenced donors, seven were HCMV-seropositive and one HCMV-seronegative.

The CDR3 is made up of 15 amino acids. Germline CDR1 reads LNHDA; CDR2 reads SQIVND (reference sequence). Turning to this clonotype: No antigen is known for it.

Study-level results: The CD3+CD56-NKG2C+ fraction was also led by these clonotypes in several donors.

5'RACE template switching with UMIs generated TCR beta cDNA. From the 5' RACE reads, TCRdb lists one entry per CDR3 protein and no DNA. The table lists hundreds of thousands of distinct CDR3 sequences. This TCR came from a woman between 18 and 70 years old in good health. The V gene is TRBV19, the J gene TRBJ2-7; TCRdb indicates TRBD2, and absent DNA this call remains unverified. Sequencing was carried out using blood T cells: a sorted CD56 or NKG2C T cell subset, CD4+ or CD8+ T cells, or bulk PBMC T cells (not recorded which). CDR3 residues: CASSMRSSGSYEQYF.